This TCR beta chain originates from a study of blood T cells in healthy people across ages. Study outcomes and limitations: Roughly linearly, TCR beta diversity per million T cells fell as age increased.

This clonotype has a handful of counts. The target antigen is unknown. The use of a sample-barcoded 5' primer and a J-beta primer mix characterized a second PCR of roughly 6 to 11 cycles. TCRdb ran MiXCR on the 5' RACE reads and lists one entry per CDR3 protein. The data contain fewer than 800,000 distinct CDR3 sequences, 45% to 50% of them seen just once; the ten biggest clones take up about a third. V lost 5 bases, J lost 5 bases, and 18 bases lay in between. This CDR3 comprises 15 residues. Germline CDR1 and CDR2: MDHEN and SYDVKM. The J gene is TRBJ2-5, the V gene TRBV28; D uncertain. Sequenced input: blood. The sequence was obtained from a woman aged 60 to 75 in good health. The CDR3 nucleotides read TGTGCCAGCAGTCCCCAAGCCCAACTTCGGGAGACCCAGTACTTC. Protein sequence: CASSPQAQLRETQYF.